The 32 T cell receptor beta chains below come from one sample, sequenced in a study of cytomegalovirus exposure and HLA in healthy donors. The PCR was carried out with 60 Vbeta primers and 13 Jbeta primers. Profiling relied on immunoSEQ multiplex PCR, and the TCRdb table lists in-frame clones only, not all of them. The sample records 110,000 or so clones, 73% being singletons. The sequencing sample was made of PBMCs. These receptors were collected from a man aged 35-49 years in good health and CMV-seronegative.

The chain couples TRBV6-6 to TRBJ2-1; tentative D call: TRBD1 (6 bases). The V end lost 2 bases, the J end lost 8 bases, and 10 bases lay between the germline ends. The CDR3 has 13 residues. Germline V gene sequence: CDR1 MNHNY, CDR2 SVGAGI (reference sequence). CDR3 coding DNA: TGTGCCAGCAGTTACGCACAGGGCCATGAGCAGTTCTTC. Translating it yields CASSYAQGHEQFF.

The rearrangement links TRBV5-3 to TRBJ2-5, with D perhaps TRBD1 (5 bases). TRBV5-3 is identified as an open reading frame with a role that is uncertain. The CDR3 contains 12 residues. Trimming stripped 0 bases from V and 5 bases from J, with 5 bases between. The CDR3 is CARSLAGETQYF. The CDR3 DNA reads as TGTGCCAGAAGCTTGGCAGGGGAGACCCAGTACTTC.

The gene calls are TRBV6-5 and TRBJ2-5; the D is unclear. The J call may be mistaken, given a closer DNA end match to TRBJ2-7. Germline assignment: CDR1 MNHEY and CDR2 SVGAGI. The CDR3 totals 15 residues. The CDR3 region has the DNA TGTGCCAGCAGTCCCGCACAGATAAGCTCCTACGAGCAGTACTTC. This sequence encodes CASSPAQISSYEQYF.

The CDR3 nucleotides are TGTGCCAGCATCTCTCGGGGGGGGGAGACCCAGTACTTC. It translates to CASISRGGETQYF. This chain uses TRBV6-8 with TRBJ2-5; 8 nucleotides agree with TRBD2. This CDR3 spans 13 amino acids. The trim removed 7 bases at V and 5 bases at J, leaving 6 bases unmatched. The germline V gene has CDR1 MNHGY and CDR2 SAAAGT.

This clone was counted a single time. This chain uses TRBV6-5 with TRBJ2-7; perhaps TRBD2 as D (5 bases). CDR3 size: 15 residues. CDR1 and CDR2 (germline): MNHEY, SVGAGI. Trimming cost V 7 bases and J 0 bases, with 16 bases left between them. CDR3 bases: TGTGCCAGCAACCGAGAAGGAGGTCACTCCTACGAGCAGTACTTC. This translates into CASNREGGHSYEQYF.

This chain connects TRBV14 to TRBJ2-5; the match to TRBD1 covers 8 bases. The J call may be mistaken, given a closer DNA end match to TRBJ2-7. Germline lookup yields CDR1 SGHDN and CDR2 FVKESK. The CDR3 covers 15 residues. The CDR3 DNA reads TGTGCCAGCAGCCAAATGGGCAGGGGGCACGACGAGCAGTACTTC. Its protein product is CASSQMGRGHDEQYF.

J is TRBJ2-1 and V is TRBV7-2; tentatively, D is TRBD1 (6 bases). V was clipped by 5 bases and J by 5 bases, with 10 bases between them. This CDR3 region has 13 residues. Germline CDR1 is SGHTA and CDR2 is FQGNSA. The CDR3 DNA sequence: TGTGCCAGCAGCCGCCGGACAGACAATGAGCAGTTCTTC. Translating gives CASSRRTDNEQFF. Full variable domain (rest looked up from reference TRBV7-2 and TRBJ2-1): GAGVSQSPSNKVTEKGKDVELRCDPISGHTALYWYRQSLGQGLEFLIYFQGNSAPDKSGLPSDRFSAERTGGSVSTLTIQRTQQEDSAVYLCASSRRTDNEQFFGPGTRLTVL.

This clone occurred once. The V gene is TRBV10-3, the J gene TRBJ1-1; D remains ambiguous. V lost 6 bases and J lost 5, with 13 bases in between. This CDR3 is built from 13 residues. Germline CDR1 ENHRY, CDR2 SYGVKD. The CDR3, as DNA: TGTGCCATCAGAACCCTGGGAGGGACTGAAGCTTTCTTT. Its protein is CAIRTLGGTEAFF.

The chain joins TRBV6-5 to TRBJ1-4, with D possibly TRBD1 on 6 matching bases. CDR3 length: 14 residues. Trimming cost V 6 bases and J 8 bases, with 16 bases left between them. Looked up from germline, CDR1 is MNHEY and CDR2 is SVGAGI. Here the CDR3 reads CASSQGGGGEKLFF. The CDR3 region has the DNA TGTGCCAGCAGCCAAGGAGGGGGGGGAGAAAAACTGTTTTTT.

The genes are TRBV2 and TRBJ1-1, with 8 nucleotides matching TRBD1. Germline assignment: CDR1 SNHLY and CDR2 FYNNEI. V dropped 4 bases and J dropped 6; count of bases not matched to a gene: 7. This CDR3 region has 14 residues. DNA of the CDR3: TGTGCCAGCAGTGGTGTGACAGGGGAGCCTGAAGCTTTCTTT. Translating gives CASSGVTGEPEAFF.

This sequence joins TRBV15 and TRBJ2-5; a possible D gene is TRBD1 (5 bases). Germline loops: CDR1 LNHNV, CDR2 YYDKDF (reference sequence). With 1 base removed from V and 2 bases from J, the gap between germline ends came to 8 bases. This CDR3 region has 14 residues. The CDR3 reads CATSRGTGQETQYF. The CDR3 DNA sequence: TGTGCCACCAGCAGAGGTACAGGTCAAGAGACCCAGTACTTC.

The chain couples TRBV7-2 to TRBJ2-7; D is perhaps TRBD1 (7 bases). Germline CDR1 reads SGHTA; CDR2 reads FQGNSA. The CDR3 is 17 amino acids. Between the trimmed V and J ends, which lost 4 bases and 3 bases, there was a span of 22 bases. CDR3 DNA: TGTGCCAGCAGCTCCAAGGGAGGTAACAGGGGATTCTACGAGCAGTACTTC. Translating gives CASSSKGGNRGFYEQYF.

The chain joins TRBV5-1 to TRBJ2-3; D may be TRBD2 (5 bases). There are 15 residues in the CDR3. Germline loops: CDR1 SGHRS, CDR2 YFSETQ. V lost 2 bases, J lost 2 bases, and 12 bases lay in between. The CDR3 nucleotides read TGCGCCAGCAGCTTTGAGGGCAGGTACACAGATACGCAGTATTTT. It codes for CASSFEGRYTDTQYF.

The J gene is TRBJ2-7, the V gene TRBV10-1; D gene unclear. Germline V gives CDR1 WNHNN, CDR2 SYGVQD (reference sequence). The V gene lost 7 bases and the J gene lost 2 bases, with 12 bases spanning the gap. This CDR3 spans 13 amino acids. The CDR3 is CASTCDITYEQYF. The CDR3 DNA is TGCGCCAGCACCTGCGACATCACCTACGAGCAGTACTTC.

The genes are TRBV29-1 and TRBJ2-7; 8 nucleotides line up with TRBD1. The CDR3 totals 13 residues. Germline CDR1 SQVTM, CDR2 ANQGSEA. With 4 bases clipped from V and 7 bases from J, the junction kept 9 bases outside the gene matches. CDR3 amino acids: CSVVRQGAGEQYF. In DNA, the CDR3 is TGCAGCGTTGTGCGGCAGGGGGCAGGGGAGCAGTACTTC.

This clone has just a few counts. The V call is TRBV5-1, the J call TRBJ1-2, with D possibly being TRBD1 (5 bases). The CDR3 consists of 16 residues. V lost 3 bases and J lost 3, with 18 bases in between. Per germline, CDR1 SGHRS and CDR2 YFSETQ. The CDR3 DNA reads as TGCGCCAGCAGCTCTTGGACACCCGTTAAATACTATGGCTACACCTTC. This gives the protein CASSSWTPVKYYGYTF. The variable domain in full, with the rest retrieved from reference TRBV5-1 and TRBJ1-2, is KAGVTQTPRYLIKTRGQQVTLSCSPISGHRSVSWYQQTPGQGLQFLFEYFSETQRNKGNFPGRFSGRQFSNSRSEMNVSTLELGDSALYLCASSSWTPVKYYGYTFGSGTRLTVV.

The table lists this clone with a few counts. At one of its ends the junction is not consistent with the germline gene, which may arise from a read error. This CDR3 reads CASSLGQGTGELFF. The CDR3 bases are TGTGCTAGCAGCTTAGGCCAGGGGACCGGGGAGCTGTTTTTT. The gene calls are TRBV7-7 and TRBJ2-2; TRBD1 might be the D (6 bases). CDR3 length equals 14 residues. Germline values: CDR1 SSHAT, CDR2 FNYEAQ (reference sequence).

The rearrangement joins TRBV9 to TRBJ2-3; TRBD1 might be the D (6 bases). The CDR3 is made up of 14 amino acids. V lost 0 bases and J lost 1, with 6 bases in between. Germline lookup yields CDR1 SGDLS and CDR2 YYNGEE. The CDR3 DNA reads TGTGCCAGCAGCGTAGAGGGGGGCACAGATACGCAGTATTTT. Amino acid sequence: CASSVEGGTDTQYF.

This chain connects TRBV4-2 to TRBJ2-1; maybe TRBD1 (5 bases). Trimming took 1 base from V and 9 from J, leaving 13 bases between them. This CDR3 comprises 14 residues. Per the germline V gene, CDR1 is LGHNA and CDR2 is YNFKEQ. DNA of the CDR3: TGTGCCAGCAGCCAAGGGACACTGGACGGTGAGCAGTTCTTC. Translating it yields CASSQGTLDGEQFF.

The chain employs TRBV7-9 and TRBJ1-1, with D possibly being TRBD1 (6 bases). From germline, CDR1 is SEHNR and CDR2 FQNEAQ (reference sequence). The V gene lost 5 bases and the J gene lost 11 bases, with 18 bases spanning the gap. This CDR3 has 13 residues. Here the CDR3 DNA reads TGTGCCAGCAGCGGGCGACAGGTGGGATGGGCTTTCTTT. Translated: CASSGRQVGWAFF.

The chain links TRBV9 to TRBJ1-1; 8 nucleotides agree with TRBD1. Germline CDR1 SGDLS, CDR2 YYNGEE. The V and J ends lost 0 bases and 5 bases, in that order; junction bases with no gene match: 3. The CDR3 totals 14 residues. The CDR3 nucleotides read TGTGCCAGCAGCGTAGCAGGGGGCCGGACTGAAGCTTTCTTT. This gives the protein CASSVAGGRTEAFF.

The rearrangement links TRBV20-1 to TRBJ2-1, with D unclear. The CDR3 has 10 residues. Germline V CDR1 and CDR2: DFQATT, SNEGSKA (reference sequence). V gave up 5 bases and J gave up 5 bases, with 4 bases separating them. The CDR3, as DNA: TGCAGTGCTGTTAACAATGAGCAGTTCTTC. This codes for CSAVNNEQFF.

The chain has TRBV4-2 and TRBJ1-2; D is ambiguous. The V end lost 7 bases, the J end lost 4 bases, and 22 bases lay between the germline ends. This CDR3 contains 16 residues. Germline CDR1 reads LGHNA; CDR2 reads YNFKEQ. CDR3 residues: CASTLASREGFYGYTF. CDR3 DNA sequence: TGTGCCAGCACCCTCGCTTCTAGGGAGGGATTCTATGGCTACACCTTC.

This clone turned up a few times. CDR3 in DNA: TGTGCCAGCAGTTACGGGCAGGGCACTGAAGCTTTCTTT. The encoded protein is CASSYGQGTEAFF. The chain carries TRBV6-5 and TRBJ1-1; perhaps TRBD1 as D (5 bases). The CDR3 contains 13 residues. CDR1 MNHEY and CDR2 SVGAGI come from the germline V gene. Trimming removed 2 bases from V and 4 bases from J, with 8 bases in between.

This chain joins TRBV11-3 and TRBJ1-1; perhaps TRBD1 as D (6 bases). V lost 6 bases and J lost 4, with 12 bases in between. The CDR3 has 13 residues. Looked up from germline, CDR1 is SGHNT and CDR2 is YENEEA. CDR3 bases: TGTGCCAGCAGTCAACCGGACAGCACTGAAGCTTTCTTT. This encodes CASSQPDSTEAFF. Based on the CDR3 plus reference TRBV11-3 and TRBJ1-1, the full variable domain is EAGVVQSPRYKIIEKKQPVAFWCNPISGHNTLYWYLQNLGQGPELLIRYENEEAVDDSQLPKDRFSAERLKGVDSTLKIQPAELGDSAVYLCASSQPDSTEAFFGQGTRLTVV.

The genes are TRBV29-1 and TRBJ2-1; 9 bases are shared with TRBD1. V was pared by 1 base and J by 7 bases, with 11 bases of the junction left unmatched. The CDR3 consists of 16 residues. CDR1 is SQVTM and CDR2 is ANQGSEA in the germline V gene. As DNA, the CDR3 is TGCAGCGTTGAAGGGAGTAACAGGGGGCTTGGAAATGAGCAGTTCTTC. Its translation: CSVEGSNRGLGNEQFF.

The V gene is TRBV6-6, the J gene TRBJ2-1; perhaps TRBD2 as D (7 bases). V was cut by 7 bases and J by 2 bases, with 15 bases left in between. From germline, CDR1 is MNHNY and CDR2 SVGAGI (reference sequence). The CDR3 sequence is 15 residues long. The CDR3 region is CASTPPGGTYNEQFF. CDR3 sequence (DNA): TGTGCCAGCACCCCCCCGGGGGGCACCTACAATGAGCAGTTCTTC.

The chain employs TRBV9 and TRBJ1-1; D is ambiguous. The length of the CDR3 is 15 residues. Germline values: CDR1 SGDLS, CDR2 YYNGEE. Deletions cut 0 bases from V and 3 bases from J, with 12 bases between. CDR3 nucleotides: TGTGCCAGCAGCGTAGGAAATTCGGGTCACACTGAAGCTTTCTTT. Amino acids: CASSVGNSGHTEAFF.

The V call is TRBV19, the J call TRBJ2-3; 8 bases are a match to TRBD2. Trimming cost V 6 bases and J 3 bases; bases outside gene matches: 5. This CDR3 spans 14 amino acids. The germline gives CDR1 LNHDA, CDR2 SQIVND (reference sequence). CDR3 residues: CASRPGGGTDTQYF. CDR3 coding DNA: TGTGCCAGTAGGCCGGGGGGGGGAACAGATACGCAGTATTTT.

The chain employs TRBV30 and TRBJ2-3, with 7 positions matching TRBD2. Unmatched junction bases numbered 9, after V lost 0 bases and J lost 0 bases. CDR3 length: 17 amino acids. Germline V lookup: CDR1 GTSNPN, CDR2 SVGIG (reference sequence). The CDR3 sequence is CAWSVLGGSTSTDTQYF. CDR3 sequence (DNA): TGTGCCTGGAGTGTACTCGGGGGGTCGACTAGCACAGATACGCAGTATTTT.

The chain has TRBV5-5 and TRBJ1-1, with a weak D call TRBD1 (6 bases). V was cut by 4 bases and J by 5 bases, with 15 bases left in between. Germline lookup yields CDR1 SGHKS and CDR2 YYEKEE (reference sequence). The CDR3 extends over 14 amino acids. The CDR3 sequence is CASSPFIRGTEAFF. CDR3 bases: TGTGCCAGCAGCCCTTTTATAAGGGGGACTGAAGCTTTCTTT.

The genes are TRBV15 and TRBJ1-1; D call uncertain. With 2 bases removed from V and 5 bases from J, the gap between germline ends came to 12 bases. This CDR3 comprises 14 residues. The germline gives CDR1 LNHNV, CDR2 YYDKDF (reference sequence). The CDR3 sequence: CATSRTTAGTEAFF. For the CDR3, the DNA is TGTGCCACCAGCAGAACGACCGCCGGGACTGAAGCTTTCTTT. Using reference TRBV15 and TRBJ1-1 for the parts outside the CDR3, the full variable domain is DAMVIQNPRYQVTQFGKPVTLSCSQTLNHNVMYWYQQKSSQAPKLLFHYYDKDFNNEADTPDNFQSRRPNTSFCFLDIRSPGLGDTAMYLCATSRTTAGTEAFFGQGTRLTVV.